Reported below is one T cell receptor (beta chain). This entry is derived from a study of regulatory T cells in long-lasting Graves disease. Time point indicated: persistent/refractory GD, antithyroid drugs over 5 years with positive TRAb. PBMC-derived RNA was used for the TCR library. The CDR3 covers 15 residues. Germline V gives CDR1 LNHNV, CDR2 YYDKDF (reference sequence). The ends were cut back, 3 bases at V and 4 bases at J, with 15 bases in the middle. Arm-PCR of CDR3 regions and iRepertoire HTBI primers were the basis on which TCR beta libraries were built. TCRdb reprocessed the multiplex PCR reads with MiXCR, giving one entry per CDR3 protein. Of over 300,000 distinct CDR3 sequences in the sample, around 20% were seen once.

V gene TRBV15 combines with J gene TRBJ2-5; D uncertain. The sequence derives from a female donor with Graves disease. The specimen was peripheral blood mononuclear cells (PBMCs), collected when the disease was refractory, from a patient treated with antithyroid drugs. The CDR3 nucleotides are TGTGCCACCAGCAGCTTAGATAGTCCTGGAGAGACCCAGTACTTC. This translates into CATSSLDSPGETQYF.